Listed here are 16 T cell receptor beta chains from one sample, sequenced in a study of T cell responses to AZD1222 COVID-19 vaccine. Repertoires were generated with immunoSEQ multiplex PCR, while TCRdb's copy carries only in-frame clones and drops some. The sample records about 87,000 clones, 88% being singletons. The sequenced sample was peripheral blood, obtained on day 0 of AZD1222 vaccination. The origin of the receptors is an adult in good health.

The CDR3 bases are TGTGCCAGCAGCCCTTATACCGGGGAGCTGTTTTTT. It encodes CASSPYTGELFF. The chain has TRBV3-1 (or the pseudogene TRBV3-2) and TRBJ2-2; D is unresolved. The CDR3 covers 12 residues. Germline CDR1 is LGHDT and CDR2 is YNNKEL (reference sequence). V dropped 4 bases and J dropped 5 bases, with 5 bases sitting between them.

The J gene is TRBJ1-5, the V gene TRBV9; D might be TRBD1 (6 bases). The germline gives CDR1 SGDLS, CDR2 YYNGEE. The CDR3 extends over 15 amino acids. V gave up 3 bases and J gave up 4 bases, with 14 bases separating them. The CDR3 region is CASSESTGLNQPQHF. The DNA for the CDR3 is TGTGCCAGCAGCGAATCTACAGGGTTGAATCAGCCCCAGCATTTT.

This chain uses TRBV11-2 with TRBJ1-1, with D unclear. CDR3 length: 13 amino acids. V shed 6 bases and J shed 0 bases, with 8 bases lying between them. Germline V CDR1 and CDR2: SGHAT, FQNNGV. The CDR3 here is CASRTLMNTEAFF. The CDR3 DNA reads TGTGCCAGCAGAACCCTTATGAACACTGAAGCTTTCTTT.

The J gene is TRBJ1-1, the V gene TRBV5-3, with D perhaps TRBD1 (5 bases). TRBV5-3 counts as an open reading frame of uncertain function. Trimming took off 4 bases at V and 6 bases at J, with 10 bases between the two ends. The CDR3 is 12 residues long. The CDR3 bases are TGTGCCAGAAGCCGCACCAGGGCTGAAGCTTTCTTT. Translated, it gives CARSRTRAEAFF.

V and J are TRBV28 and TRBJ1-2; D unresolved. Germline V gene sequence: CDR1 MDHEN, CDR2 SYDVKM. V was pared by 6 bases and J by 4 bases, with 9 bases between. The CDR3 length is 12 residues. The CDR3 is CASRESGYGYTF. In DNA form, the CDR3 reads TGTGCCAGCAGGGAGTCGGGCTATGGCTACACCTTC.

This clone came up once. This chain connects TRBV30 to TRBJ1-1, with 9 positions matching TRBD1. Trimming removed 0 bases from V and 0 bases from J; junction bases left unmatched: 5. The CDR3 is 16 residues long. CDR1 is GTSNPN and CDR2 is SVGIG in the germline V gene (reference sequence). CDR3: CAWSVRTGALNTEAFF. CDR3 DNA: TGTGCCTGGAGTGTACGGACAGGGGCCTTGAACACTGAAGCTTTCTTT.

V and J are TRBV11-2 and TRBJ1-2; no definite D call. The V end lost 4 bases, the J end lost 3 bases, and 9 bases lay between the germline ends. This CDR3 contains 13 residues. Germline assignment: CDR1 SGHAT and CDR2 FQNNGV. The CDR3, as DNA: TGTGCCAGCAGCTCCTCGGGCCACTATGGCTACACCTTC. Its protein is CASSSSGHYGYTF.

The chain links TRBV2 to TRBJ1-6; D unresolved. From germline, CDR1 is SNHLY and CDR2 FYNNEI. Trimming pared 2 bases from V and 7 bases from J, leaving 18 bases between. This CDR3 region has 17 residues. The CDR3: CASSEYQPALGNSPLHF. DNA of the CDR3: TGTGCCAGCAGTGAATATCAGCCAGCCCTGGGGAATTCACCCCTCCACTTT.

This sequence joins TRBV24-1 and TRBJ2-1; TRBD2 matches 11 bases. V dropped 3 bases and J dropped 7; count of bases not matched to a gene: 7. Germline V gene lookup returns CDR1 KGHDR and CDR2 SFDVKD. The CDR3 runs to 16 residues. The CDR3 sequence is CATSDPLAGVGNEQFF. CDR3 nucleotide sequence: TGTGCCACCAGTGATCCACTAGCGGGAGTGGGGAATGAGCAGTTCTTC.

The chain combines TRBV5-4 with TRBJ1-1; a possible D gene is TRBD1 (5 bases). V lost 0 bases to trimming and J lost 0 bases, with 9 bases between them. The germline gives CDR1 SGHNT, CDR2 YYREEE (reference sequence). CDR3 length: 15 residues. CDR3 in amino acids: CASSLAGGLNTEAFF. In nucleotides, the CDR3 is TGTGCCAGCAGCTTGGCCGGGGGACTGAACACTGAAGCTTTCTTT.

The V call is TRBV18, the J call TRBJ1-1; D gene ambiguous. V lost 4 bases and J lost 5, with 11 bases in between. Germline lookup yields CDR1 KGHSH and CDR2 LQKENI. This CDR3 has 13 amino acids. CDR3 coding DNA: TGTGCCAGCTCACAGATCGGAGGTACTGAAGCTTTCTTT. Translating gives CASSQIGGTEAFF.

The J gene is TRBJ2-7, the V gene TRBV5-1, with D tentatively TRBD1 (6 bases). Germline values: CDR1 SGHRS, CDR2 YFSETQ. The CDR3 spans 11 residues. V dropped 7 bases and J dropped 2 bases, with 7 bases sitting between them. CDR3 amino acids: CASGDTYEQYF. Written as DNA, the CDR3 is TGCGCCAGCGGGGACACCTACGAGCAGTACTTC.

The chain links TRBV5-1 to TRBJ2-5; the match to TRBD1 covers 10 bases. The V and J ends lost 4 bases and 3 bases, in that order; junction bases with no gene match: 3. The germline V gene encodes CDR1 SGHRS and CDR2 YFSETQ. There are 14 residues in the CDR3. The CDR3 nucleotides read TGCGCCAGCAGCATGGGACAGGGGAAAGAGACCCAGTACTTC. Protein sequence: CASSMGQGKETQYF. The complete variable domain, with remaining parts taken from reference TRBV5-1 and TRBJ2-5, reads KAGVTQTPRYLIKTRGQQVTLSCSPISGHRSVSWYQQTPGQGLQFLFEYFSETQRNKGNFPGRFSGRQFSNSRSEMNVSTLELGDSALYLCASSMGQGKETQYFGPGTRLLVL.

The rearrangement links TRBV9 to TRBJ1-1, with unresolved D. Germline values: CDR1 SGDLS, CDR2 YYNGEE. The CDR3 consists of 14 residues. V lost 0 bases, J lost 0 bases, and 6 bases lay in between. The CDR3 DNA sequence: TGTGCCAGCAGCGTAGTTGGTATGAACACTGAAGCTTTCTTT. Amino acids: CASSVVGMNTEAFF. The variable domain in full, with the rest retrieved from reference TRBV9 and TRBJ1-1, is DSGVTQTPKHLITATGQRVTLRCSPRSGDLSVYWYQQSLDQGLQFLIQYYNGEERAKGNILERFSAQQFPDLHSELNLSSLELGDSALYFCASSVVGMNTEAFFGQGTRLTVV.

The chain uses TRBV3-1 (or the pseudogene TRBV3-2) and TRBJ2-2; D is uncertain. Trimming pared 2 bases from V and 6 bases from J, leaving 16 bases between. Germline loops: CDR1 LGHDT, CDR2 YNNKEL (reference sequence). The CDR3 is 16 residues long. Written as DNA, the CDR3 is TGTGCCAGCAGCCAAACGGCCGGGTATGGGGCCGGGGAGCTGTTTTTT. This translates into CASSQTAGYGAGELFF.

The chain couples TRBV21-1 to TRBJ2-5; the table names TRBD2, a call not compared with the DNA. TRBV21-1 is reported as a pseudogene. The CDR3 extends over 18 amino acids. CDR3 residues: CASSKNCPGLAEWETQYF. The CDR3 nucleotides are TGTGCCAGCAGCAAAAATTGTCCGGGACTAGCGGAATGGGAGACCCAGTACTTC.